The rows below give T cell receptor beta chains drawn from one sample of a study of blood T cells in healthy people across ages. TCRdb redid the calling of the 5' RACE reads with MiXCR, one entry per CDR3 protein. The sample contains just under 900,000 distinct CDR3 sequences, around 30% of which appear only once. Specimen: blood. The receptors here all came from a woman older than 75 in good health. Both conserved end residues are part of each CDR3. The D gene is left open where the match is weak. Clone size, where shown, is once, few, many, or a class for clones that have expanded.

>.|.|TRBV30|TRBJ1-2
TGTGCCTGGAGTGTCGGTCTGCGCGGTGGCTACACCTTC
CAWSVGLRGGYTF
>.|TRBD1|TRBV10-3|TRBJ1-1
TGTGCCATCAGTAACAGGGGAAGCACTGAAGCTTTCTTT
CAISNRGSTEAFF
>.|.|TRBV12-3/TRBV12-4|TRBJ2-3
TGTGCCAACAGCCGTCCCCCCGGTACTAGCACAGATACGCAGTATTTT
CANSRPPGTSTDTQYF
>few|TRBD2|TRBV5-1|TRBJ2-1
TGCGCCAGCAGCCATACTAGCGGGGGGCGATCCCAGCAGTTCTTC
CASSHTSGGRSQQFF
>.|TRBD1|TRBV20-1|TRBJ2-5
TGCAGTGCTCTTAAGGGGACAGCCGGAGAGACCCAGTACTTC
CSALKGTAGETQYF
>few|TRBD1|TRBV7-2|TRBJ1-6
TGTGCCAGCAGCCCCAGAGGACAGGCCTCACCCCTCCACTTT
CASSPRGQASPLHF
>.|TRBD2|TRBV4-3|TRBJ2-1
TGCGCCAGCAGCCCCAGCGGGAGGGAATACAATGAGCAGTTCTTC
CASSPSGREYNEQFF
>few|.|TRBV6-1|TRBJ1-6
TGTGCCAGCAGTGAAGTCTTGACAGTGTCTAATTCACCCCTCCACTTT
CASSEVLTVSNSPLHF
>many|.|TRBV12-3/TRBV12-4|TRBJ1-2
TGTGCCAGCAGCCAGGGACGGGAGGCCCAGTTCTATGGCTACACCTTC
CASSQGREAQFYGYTF
>.|.|TRBV12-3/TRBV12-4|TRBJ1-6
TGTGCCAGCAGTTTGGGGCATGGGGTCCCTAATTCACCCCTCCACTTT
CASSLGHGVPNSPLHF
>many|TRBD2|TRBV6-5|TRBJ2-5
TGTGCCAGCAGTTACTCAATAGCGGGGGCGCGGGAGACCCAGTACTTC
CASSYSIAGARETQYF
>many|TRBD1|TRBV7-9|TRBJ2-3
TGTGCCAGCAGCTTGGATGGACAGGGCCGCACAGATACGCAGTATTTT
CASSLDGQGRTDTQYF
>many|.|TRBV7-9|TRBJ1-4
TGTGCCAGCAGACCATGGGGGGGAGATGAAAAACTGTTTTTT
CASRPWGGDEKLFF
>many|TRBD1|TRBV6-1|TRBJ2-3
TGTGCCAGCAGGCGGACAGGGATGGATACGCAGTATTTT
CASRRTGMDTQYF
>many|.|TRBV3-1|TRBJ1-6
TGTGCCAGCAGCCAAGTATCGGGACCCTATAATTCACCCCTCCACTTT
CASSQVSGPYNSPLHF